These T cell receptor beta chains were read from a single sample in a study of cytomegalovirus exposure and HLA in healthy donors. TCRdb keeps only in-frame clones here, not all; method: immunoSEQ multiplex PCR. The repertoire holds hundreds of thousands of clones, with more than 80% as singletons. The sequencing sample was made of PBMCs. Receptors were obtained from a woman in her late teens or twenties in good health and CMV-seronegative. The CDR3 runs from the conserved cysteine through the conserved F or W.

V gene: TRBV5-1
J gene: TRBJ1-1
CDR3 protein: CASRAGGRMNTEAFF

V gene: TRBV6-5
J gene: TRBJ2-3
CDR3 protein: CASNNGADTQYF

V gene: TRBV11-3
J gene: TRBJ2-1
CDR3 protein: CASSLDGDQGQFF

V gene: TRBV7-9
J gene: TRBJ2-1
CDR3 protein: CASSLGDSGSNEQFF

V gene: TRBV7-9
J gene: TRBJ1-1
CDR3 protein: CASSYGTGDGAFF

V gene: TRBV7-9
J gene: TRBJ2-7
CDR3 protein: CASSLGTGAYYEQYF

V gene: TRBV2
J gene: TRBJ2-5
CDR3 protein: CASSAEREYQETQYF

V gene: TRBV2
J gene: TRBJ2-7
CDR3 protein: CASSERSPGSYEQYF

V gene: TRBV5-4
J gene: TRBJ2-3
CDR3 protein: CASSLRLAGDGTDTQYF

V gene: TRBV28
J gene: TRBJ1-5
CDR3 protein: CASSLGDRGSRQPQHF

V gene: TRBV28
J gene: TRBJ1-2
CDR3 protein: CASSSPVSGTVNYGYTF

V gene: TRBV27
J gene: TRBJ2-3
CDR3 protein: CASRRRTGGTDTQYF

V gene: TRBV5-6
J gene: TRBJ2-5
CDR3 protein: CASSLGGLQETQYF

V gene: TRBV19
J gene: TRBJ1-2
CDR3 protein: CASSYGAFYGYTF

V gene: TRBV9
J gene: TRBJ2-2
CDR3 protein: CASSVARLTGELFF

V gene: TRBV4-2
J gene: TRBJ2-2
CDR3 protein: CASSQGQGEAGELFF

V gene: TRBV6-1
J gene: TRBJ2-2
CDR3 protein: CASSGLAGENTGELFF

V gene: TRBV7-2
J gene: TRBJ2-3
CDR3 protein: CASSLTSGTSTDTQYF

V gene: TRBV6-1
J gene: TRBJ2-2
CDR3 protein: CASSEIRGPGELFF

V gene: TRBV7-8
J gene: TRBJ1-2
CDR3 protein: CASSKAGPKNYGYTF

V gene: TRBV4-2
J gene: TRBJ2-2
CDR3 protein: CASSQAQEGGTFTGELFF

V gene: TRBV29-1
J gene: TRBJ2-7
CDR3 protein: CSVVQGLYEQYF

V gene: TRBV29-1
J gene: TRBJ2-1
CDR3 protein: CSVEVPPGVSYNEQFF

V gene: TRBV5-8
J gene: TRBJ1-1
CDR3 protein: CASSALRGQTNTEAFF

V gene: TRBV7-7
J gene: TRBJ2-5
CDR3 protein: CASSSGGTGETQYF

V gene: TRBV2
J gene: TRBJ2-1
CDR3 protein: CASSGSVFYNEQFF

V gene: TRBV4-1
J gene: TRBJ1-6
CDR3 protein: CASSFLTGAYNSPLHF

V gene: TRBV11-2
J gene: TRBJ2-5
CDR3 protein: CASSFGLAGDTEETQYF

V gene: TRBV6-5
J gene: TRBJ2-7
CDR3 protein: CASTYGGVQYF

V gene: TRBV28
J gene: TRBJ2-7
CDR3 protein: CASSLHVSSYEQYF

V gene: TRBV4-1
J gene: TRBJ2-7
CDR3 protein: CASSQESGLYEQYF

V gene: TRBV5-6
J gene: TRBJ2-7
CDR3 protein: CASSYGQTYEQYF

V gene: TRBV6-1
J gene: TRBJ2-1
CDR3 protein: CASSEASGQNEQFF

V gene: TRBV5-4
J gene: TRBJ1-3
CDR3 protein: CASSLGGGSGNTIYF

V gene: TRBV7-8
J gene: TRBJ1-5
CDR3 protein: CASSLRQAVRGGQPQHF

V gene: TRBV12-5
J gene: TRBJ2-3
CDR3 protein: CASGFRLAESTDTQYF

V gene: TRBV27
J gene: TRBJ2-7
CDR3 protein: CASSLEGSYEQYF

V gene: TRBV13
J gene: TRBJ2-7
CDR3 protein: CASSLRGQVQYEQYF

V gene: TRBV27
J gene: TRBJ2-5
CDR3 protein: CASSSGGLQETQYF

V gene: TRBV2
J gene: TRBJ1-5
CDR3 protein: CASSIQGRQPQHF

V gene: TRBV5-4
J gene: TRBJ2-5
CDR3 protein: CASSQDPGRGWFETQYF

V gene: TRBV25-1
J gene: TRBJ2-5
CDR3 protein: CATRTSGVRQETQYF

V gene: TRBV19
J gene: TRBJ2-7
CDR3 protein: CASSNAYEQYF

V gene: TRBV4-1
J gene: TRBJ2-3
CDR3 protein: CASSQDRGGGKDTQYF

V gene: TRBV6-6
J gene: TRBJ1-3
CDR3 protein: CASSPTGGSGNTIYF

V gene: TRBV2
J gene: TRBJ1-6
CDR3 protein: CAVQYRDYNSPLHF

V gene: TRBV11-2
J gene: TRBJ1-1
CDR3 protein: CASSSYTEAFF

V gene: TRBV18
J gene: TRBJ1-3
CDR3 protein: CASSSRREALVGSGNTIYF

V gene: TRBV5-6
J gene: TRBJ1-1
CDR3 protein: CASSLAGVDTEAFF

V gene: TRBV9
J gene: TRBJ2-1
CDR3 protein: CASSVVGGGAGPGEQFF

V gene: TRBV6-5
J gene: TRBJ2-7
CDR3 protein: CASGRGYAYEQYF

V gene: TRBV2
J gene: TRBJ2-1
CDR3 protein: CASSDGLATYNEQFF

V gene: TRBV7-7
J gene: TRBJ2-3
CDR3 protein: CASSLGGRKSDTQYF

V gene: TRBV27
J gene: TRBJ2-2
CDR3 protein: CASSPIGLAGNTGELFF